What follows are 11 T cell receptor beta chains derived from one specimen sequenced in a study of long-term antiretroviral therapy in people with HIV. Investigators performed immunoSEQ version v3.0 at survey level. Sequencing used immunoSEQ multiplex PCR; TCRdb keeps in-frame clones, though not all of them. Of roughly 9,000 clones in the sample, over 65% are singletons; the top ten hold about 15%. The sequencing here drew on unsorted PBMCs, taken 0.4 years before starting antiretroviral therapy. The receptors come from a man aged 25 to 40 with HIV.

CDR3 loop: CASSKDTNEKLFF. CDR3 bases: TGCGCCAGCAGCAAGGACACCAATGAAAAACTGTTTTTT. The rearrangement links TRBV5-1 to TRBJ1-4, with D tentatively TRBD1 (5 bases). CDR1 is SGHRS and CDR2 is YFSETQ in the germline V gene. Trimming took 4 bases from V and 5 from J, leaving 9 bases between them. This CDR3 has 13 amino acids.

V gene TRBV6-1 combines with J gene TRBJ2-7; 9 positions match TRBD1. V trimming: 5 bases; J trimming: 0 bases; junction bases outside the gene matches: 5. The length of the CDR3 is 15 residues. Germline CDR1 is MNHNS and CDR2 is SASEGT. The CDR3: CASSWDRVSSYEQYF. In DNA, the CDR3 is TGTGCCAGCAGTTGGGACAGGGTTAGCTCCTACGAGCAGTACTTC.

V gene TRBV19 combines with J gene TRBJ2-7; TRBD2 matches 9 bases. The ends lost 3 bases at V and 2 bases at J; junction bases unmatched: 5. This CDR3 is built from 15 residues. The V gene's germline CDR1 is LNHDA and CDR2 SQIVND (reference sequence). CDR3 sequence: CASSMTSGLTYEQYF. CDR3 nucleotide sequence: TGTGCCAGTAGTATGACTAGCGGCTTAACCTACGAGCAGTACTTC.

The chain is built from TRBV28 and TRBJ1-1; D is unresolved. V lost 5 bases and J lost 4, with 11 bases in between. The germline V gene encodes CDR1 MDHEN and CDR2 SYDVKM. The CDR3 sequence is 13 residues long. The CDR3 DNA sequence: TGTGCCAGCAGTCTTATACATGGCACTGAAGCTTTCTTT. This translates into CASSLIHGTEAFF. Full variable domain (remainder filled in from reference TRBV28 and TRBJ1-1): DVKVTQSSRYLVKRTGEKVFLECVQDMDHENMFWYRQDPGLGLRLIYFSYDVKMKEKGDIPEGYSVSREKKERFSLILESASTNQTSMYLCASSLIHGTEAFFGQGTRLTVV.

This clone is medium-sized. V usage is TRBV9 and J usage is TRBJ1-2; D not certain. CDR1 is SGDLS and CDR2 is YYNGEE in the germline V gene. The germline V and J ends were trimmed by 0 bases and 0 bases, with 12 bases remaining between them. The CDR3 length is 16 residues. The CDR3 loop is CASSVGITDANYGYTF. In DNA, the CDR3 is TGTGCCAGCAGCGTAGGGATAACAGACGCTAACTATGGCTACACCTTC.

In its sample, this clone ranks as medium-sized. The CDR3 region is CASSIGTGQLDEQYF. DNA for the CDR3: TGTGCCAGCAGCATTGGGACAGGTCAACTAGACGAGCAGTACTTC. This sequence joins TRBV5-8 and TRBJ2-7, with 8 bases lining up with TRBD1. Germline V lookup: CDR1 SGHTS, CDR2 YDEGEE. This CDR3 comprises 15 residues. The junction had 11 bases not matched to a gene; V was cut back by 4 bases and J by 5 bases.

This rearrangement joins TRBV27 to TRBJ2-7, with D possibly being TRBD1 (6 bases). This CDR3 has 14 amino acids. Germline V gene data show CDR1 as MNHEY and CDR2 as SMNVEV (reference sequence). The V gene lost 2 bases and the J gene lost 6 bases, with 14 bases spanning the gap. The CDR3 sequence is CASSLPDRYGEQYF. For the CDR3, the DNA is TGTGCCAGCAGTTTACCCGACAGGTATGGCGAGCAGTACTTC.

This clone was seen more than once but under ten times. This CDR3 is CASSNRQGTEAFF. CDR3 in DNA: TGTGCCAGCAGCAATAGACAGGGCACTGAAGCTTTCTTT. The chain links TRBV7-9 to TRBJ1-1; 7 bases match TRBD1. The CDR3 contains 13 residues. V lost 5 bases and J lost 4; bases outside the gene matches: 4. The germline V gene encodes CDR1 SEHNR and CDR2 FQNEAQ (reference sequence).

The V call is TRBV6-5, the J call TRBJ1-2; TRBD1 is a possible D gene (6 bases). V was shortened by 6 bases and J by 3 bases, with 17 bases between the two germline ends. CDR1 and CDR2 (germline): MNHEY, SVGAGI. The CDR3 has 15 amino acids. The CDR3 nucleotides are TGTGCCAGCAGCTACGGGACCGGGGGCCACTATGGCTACACCTTC. Its protein product is CASSYGTGGHYGYTF.

The chain uses TRBV5-1 and TRBJ2-3; the D is unclear. The germline V gene has CDR1 SGHRS and CDR2 YFSETQ. The CDR3 is 11 amino acids. V was pared by 3 bases and J by 2 bases, with 1 base between. The CDR3, as DNA: TGCGCCAGCAGCTACACAGATACGCAGTATTTT. Protein product: CASSYTDTQYF.

With respect to this clone: A read error may account for a junction end that differs from germline. The chain links TRBV28 to TRBJ2-7; D tentatively reads TRBD1 or TRBD2 (5 bases each). CDR3 length: 11 amino acids. CDR1 is MDHEN, CDR2 SYDVKM, per germline. DNA of the CDR3: TGTGCCAGCAGTGCCGTGGGACGGGTGATCTTC. Translated, it gives CASSAVGRVIF.